The clone carrying this T cell receptor (beta chain) came up many times. Its antigen remains unknown. The data derive from a study of CD8 T cells in ankylosing spondylitis. Study-level points and caveats: Clones linked to disease, bearing a CD8+ phenotype, were relatively rare in peripheral blood. According to the report, clones linked to the disease were significantly enriched in matched synovial fluid samples taken from ankylosing spondylitis patients.

Germline V gene lookup returns CDR1 SGDLS and CDR2 YYNGEE. J gave up 0 bases and V 5 bases, and 10 bases lay outside the gene matches. CDR3 length equals 17 residues. One entry per CDR3 protein, called by TCRdb with MiXCR from the 5' RACE reads. The repertoire holds about 42,000 distinct CDR3 sequences, under 4.5% seen once, with roughly 4% in the top ten. The sequence derives from a female donor with ankylosing spondylitis or in good health (not recorded which). V usage is TRBV9 and J usage is TRBJ2-5; TRBD2 agrees at 10 bases. Input material: blood, either unsorted or a sorted T cell fraction (not recorded which). CDR3 DNA: TGTGCCAGCAGTCTTGACCCTAGCGGGGGTAACCAAGAGACCCAGTACTTC. Translated: CASSLDPSGGNQETQYF.